A selection of T cell receptor beta chains follows, all from one sample in a study of T cells after yellow fever vaccination. Using its own MiXCR run on the 5' RACE reads, TCRdb lists one record per CDR3 protein. This table has 500,000 to 700,000 distinct CDR3 sequences, 15% to 20% appearing once. The material sequenced was PBMCs, taken 15 days after the yellow fever booster vaccination. The receptors originated from a man aged 25 to 40 who received the YFV17D yellow fever vaccine. Each CDR3 is given with its conserved first and last residue. The D gene is left open where the match is weak. Part of the rows lack a size; the others show once, few, many or a class for expanded clones.

abundance	v_gene	len	j_gene	d_gene	CDR3nt	CDR3aa
few	TRBV27	15	TRBJ2-7	NA	TGTGCCAGCAGTTTAGTGGGAGCCTGGACCTACGAGCAGTACTTC	CASSLVGAWTYEQYF
NA	TRBV24-1	16	TRBJ2-3	TRBD2	TGTGCCACCAGTGATCCTAGCGGGAGCGGCACAGATACGCAGTATTTT	CATSDPSGSGTDTQYF
few	TRBV4-3	15	TRBJ1-3	NA	TGCGCCAGCAGCCAGGGGAGAGGGAACGGAAACACCATATATTTT	CASSQGRGNGNTIYF
once	TRBV20-1	12	TRBJ1-1	NA	TGCAGTGTTGGCAATATGAACACTGAAGCTTTCTTT	CSVGNMNTEAFF
NA	TRBV6-1	14	TRBJ2-7	TRBD2	TGTGCCAGCAAGGGTGGCGGGAGACCCTACGAGCAGTACTTC	CASKGGGRPYEQYF
NA	TRBV28	12	TRBJ2-2	NA	TGTGCCAGCAGGCTTTTTTCCGGGGAGCTGTTTTTT	CASRLFSGELFF
NA	TRBV20-1	11	TRBJ2-5	NA	TGCAGTGCTAGACTGCGGGAGACCCAGTACTTC	CSARLRETQYF
NA	TRBV4-1	16	TRBJ1-5	NA	TGCGCCAGCAGCCAAGAGTGGGGGTATAGCAATCAGCCCCAGCATTTT	CASSQEWGYSNQPQHF
few	TRBV9	15	TRBJ2-7	TRBD1	TGTGCCAGCAGCGCCGGACAGGGGGAAGCCTACGAGCAGTACTTC	CASSAGQGEAYEQYF
NA	TRBV5-1	14	TRBJ2-5	NA	TGCGCCAGCAGCCGATATTGGATCCAAGAGACCCAGTACTTC	CASSRYWIQETQYF
NA	TRBV7-2	15	TRBJ2-7	NA	TGTGCCAGCAGCTTAGACGGGGGGCTTACCTACGAGCAGTACTTC	CASSLDGGLTYEQYF
few	TRBV27	15	TRBJ2-2	TRBD2	TGTGCCAGCAGTAGGAGCGGGAGCGGCACCGGGGAGCTGTTTTTT	CASSRSGSGTGELFF
NA	TRBV4-1	16	TRBJ2-2	TRBD2	TGCGCCAGCAGCCAAGACAGCGGGAGTAGAACCGGGGAGCTGTTTTTT	CASSQDSGSRTGELFF
few	TRBV20-1	13	TRBJ2-1	NA	TGCAGTGCTACCACTAGCTCCTACAATGAGCAGTTCTTC	CSATTSSYNEQFF
NA	TRBV10-3	15	TRBJ2-7	NA	TGTGCCATCAGTCCTGGACCGCTCGAAGAGAACGAGCAGTACTTC	CAISPGPLEENEQYF
NA	TRBV24-1	15	TRBJ2-3	TRBD1	TGTGCCACCAGTGATCCCAGGGGGACACCAGATACGCAGTATTTT	CATSDPRGTPDTQYF
NA	TRBV20-1	15	TRBJ2-2	TRBD1	TGCAGTGCTAGAAAGCGGGCAGGGGGCTTTCGGGAGCTGTTTTTT	CSARKRAGGFRELFF
NA	TRBV4-3	15	TRBJ2-2	TRBD1	TGCGCCAGCAGCCAAGGACAGGGGAGACCCGGGGAGCTGTTTTTT	CASSQGQGRPGELFF
NA	TRBV4-1	21	TRBJ2-2	NA	TGCGCCAGCAGCCAAGAAGGGGCCTCGATAGCGAGCTCCGCGAACACCGGGGAGCTGTTTTTT	CASSQEGASIASSANTGELFF
NA	TRBV6-2/TRBV6-3	15	TRBJ2-7	NA	TGTGCCAGCAGGATACGGGGCAGGGGACTCTACGAGCAGTACTTC	CASRIRGRGLYEQYF
NA	TRBV20-1	16	TRBJ2-1	TRBD2	TGCAGTGCCCCTCCTAGACTAGCGGGAAGCTACAATGAGCAGTTCTTC	CSAPPRLAGSYNEQFF
few	TRBV9	15	TRBJ2-1	NA	TGTGCCAGCAGCGGCCGGTTGGACTCCTACAATGAGCAGTTCTTC	CASSGRLDSYNEQFF
once	TRBV5-6	13	TRBJ2-7	NA	TGTGCCAGCAGCTTGGGTTGGGGTATCGAGCAGTACTTC	CASSLGWGIEQYF
few	TRBV28	13	TRBJ1-6	NA	TGTGCCAGCAACCCCCTCGACAGCTCACCCCTCCACTTT	CASNPLDSSPLHF
NA	TRBV12-3/TRBV12-4	12	TRBJ2-3	NA	TGTGCCAGCAGCCCCCTAGGGGGTACGCAGTATTTT	CASSPLGGTQYF
many	TRBV15	15	TRBJ2-5	NA	TGTGCCACCAGCAGAGATCCCCCCTCCCAAGAGACCCAGTACTTC	CATSRDPPSQETQYF
NA	TRBV7-9	15	TRBJ1-1	NA	TGTGCCAGCAGCTTATTGGTGGGCTATATCACTGAAGCTTTCTTT	CASSLLVGYITEAFF
few	TRBV20-1	13	TRBJ2-7	NA	TGCAGTGCTAGAGATTTGAACTCCTACGAGCAGTACTTC	CSARDLNSYEQYF
NA	TRBV27	15	TRBJ2-1	NA	TGTGCCAGCAGTTTATTACGGGGCCTTCCTAATGAGCAGTTCTTC	CASSLLRGLPNEQFF
few	TRBV28	12	TRBJ2-5	NA	TGTGCCAGCAATGGCGGTGAAGAGACCCAGTACTTC	CASNGGEETQYF
NA	TRBV27	15	TRBJ2-1	TRBD1	TGTGCCAGCCAGGGAAGGACAGGGGGCTACAATGAGCAGTTCTTC	CASQGRTGGYNEQFF
NA	TRBV27	13	TRBJ2-7	NA	TGTGCCAGCAGTCGAGCGGCCCCATACGAGCAGTACTTC	CASSRAAPYEQYF
few	TRBV29-1	12	TRBJ2-1	NA	TGCAGCGTTGATGGGAATTACAATGAGCAGTTCTTC	CSVDGNYNEQFF
NA	TRBV7-2	16	TRBJ2-2	NA	TGTGCCAGCAGCACAGACAGGTTACCGAACACCGGGGAGCTGTTTTTT	CASSTDRLPNTGELFF
few	TRBV6-5	14	TRBJ2-5	NA	TGTGCCAGCAGTTACTCGTCGGGGGAGGAGACCCAGTACTTC	CASSYSSGEETQYF
NA	TRBV5-1	13	TRBJ2-1	NA	TGCGCCAGCTCCCGAGGGGGGACCCCCGAGGTGTTCTTC	CASSRGGTPEVFF
NA	TRBV12-3/TRBV12-4	12	TRBJ2-3	NA	TGTGCCAGCAGTTTTTGGGAAGATACGCAGTATTTT	CASSFWEDTQYF
few	TRBV5-5	14	TRBJ2-5	TRBD2	TGTGCCAGCAGCCCACATCTAGCGGAAGAGACCCAGTACTTC	CASSPHLAEETQYF
NA	TRBV4-2	12	TRBJ2-7	NA	TGTGCCAGCAGCCACTCAGGTAGCGAGCAGTACTTC	CASSHSGSEQYF
once	TRBV10-2	14	TRBJ2-7	NA	TGCGCCAGCAGTGATTGGGGGGTCGTCTCCGAGCAGTACTTC	CASSDWGVVSEQYF
NA	TRBV6-1	13	TRBJ2-1	TRBD2	TGTGCCACGGCGGGAGTGTTGAGGGGTGAGCAGTTCTTC	CATAGVLRGEQFF
many	TRBV10-3	14	TRBJ2-5	NA	TGTGCCATCAGTGCGAGGGGGGAAAAAGAGACCCAGTACTTC	CAISARGEKETQYF
NA	TRBV5-1	16	TRBJ2-5	NA	TGCGCCAGCAGCTGGGGGTCCCAACATGGACTGGAGACCCAGTACTTC	CASSWGSQHGLETQYF
few	TRBV12-3/TRBV12-4	15	TRBJ2-5	TRBD2	TGTGCCAGCAGCAAAGAGCGGGGAGGGCTAGAGACCCAGTACTTC	CASSKERGGLETQYF
few	TRBV4-3	15	TRBJ2-7	NA	TGCGCCAGCAGCCAAGATTTGGGCACATTCTACGAGCAGTACTTC	CASSQDLGTFYEQYF
few	TRBV27	15	TRBJ2-1	TRBD1	TGTGCCAGCAGTGAGGGGACAGGGGTATACAATGAGCAGTTCTTC	CASSEGTGVYNEQFF
few	TRBV5-4	13	TRBJ2-7	NA	TGTGCCAGCAGCTTGTGGGACAACTACGAGCAGTACTTC	CASSLWDNYEQYF
NA	TRBV4-2	10	TRBJ2-4	NA	TGTGCCAGCAGCGGTTACATTCAGTACTTC	CASSGYIQYF
few	TRBV27	15	TRBJ2-1	NA	TGTGCCAGCAGCCCTGAGGTGGGACTCTACAATGAGCAGTTCTTC	CASSPEVGLYNEQFF
many	TRBV5-1	15	TRBJ2-7	TRBD2	TGCGCCAGCAGTGCCTCGTTACTAGCGGTCTACGAGCAGTACTTC	CASSASLLAVYEQYF
few	TRBV29-1	13	TRBJ2-1	NA	TGCAGCGTTGCCCAGGACTGGTTCAATGAGCAGTTCTTC	CSVAQDWFNEQFF
few	TRBV7-2	15	TRBJ2-1	NA	TGTGCCAGCAGCTTAGGTAGCGAGTCCTACAATGAGCAGTTCTTC	CASSLGSESYNEQFF
NA	TRBV6-5	10	TRBJ2-2	NA	TGTGCCAGCAGGGGCGGGGAGCTGTTTTTT	CASRGGELFF
NA	TRBV7-2	15	TRBJ2-2	NA	TGTGCCAGCAGCTGGGGGACAACCAACACCGGGGAGCTGTTTTTT	CASSWGTTNTGELFF
NA	TRBV27	14	TRBJ2-7	NA	TGTGCCAGCAGTTTAAAGGCAGGTTCCTACGAGCAGTACTTC	CASSLKAGSYEQYF
many	TRBV11-2	16	TRBJ2-5	TRBD2	TGTGCCAGCAGCTTAGTAGGCGGGGGGTCCCAAGAGACCCAGTACTTC	CASSLVGGGSQETQYF
few	TRBV20-1	15	TRBJ2-3	TRBD1	TGCAGTGCAAAAACAAGACAGGGGCCCACAGATACGCAGTATTTT	CSAKTRQGPTDTQYF
many	TRBV7-2	14	TRBJ2-3	NA	TGTGCCAGCAACATAAGAGTGGAAACAGATACGCAGTATTTT	CASNIRVETDTQYF
few	TRBV29-1	11	TRBJ1-2	TRBD1	TGCAGCGTACAGGGGGCGGGGGGCTACACCTTC	CSVQGAGGYTF